Given below is one T cell receptor beta chain in context. V shed 5 bases and J 2 bases; nucleotides not matched to a gene: 6. CDR3 length equals 15 residues. CDR1 is WSHSY and CDR2 is SAAADI in the germline V gene. This sample is part of a study of blood T cell repertoires in COVID-19. In the original analysis: Amplification from reference gene primers served as the basis for estimated nucleated cell counts. Here immunoSEQ multiplex PCR was the method, and the copy in TCRdb shows in-frame clones only, minus some. V and J calls and clone size are those listed in that table; D and trimming were worked out from the DNA. The data contain tens of thousands of clones, 82% of them singletons.

What was sequenced was peripheral blood. J is TRBJ2-7 and V is TRBV10-2, with 10 bases matching TRBD1. The clonotype was recovered from a man in his forties or fifties with active or convalescent COVID-19. CDR3 in amino acids: CASSLGQGEAYEQYF. The CDR3 nucleotides are TGCGCCAGCAGTCTAGGACAGGGGGAGGCCTACGAGCAGTACTTC.